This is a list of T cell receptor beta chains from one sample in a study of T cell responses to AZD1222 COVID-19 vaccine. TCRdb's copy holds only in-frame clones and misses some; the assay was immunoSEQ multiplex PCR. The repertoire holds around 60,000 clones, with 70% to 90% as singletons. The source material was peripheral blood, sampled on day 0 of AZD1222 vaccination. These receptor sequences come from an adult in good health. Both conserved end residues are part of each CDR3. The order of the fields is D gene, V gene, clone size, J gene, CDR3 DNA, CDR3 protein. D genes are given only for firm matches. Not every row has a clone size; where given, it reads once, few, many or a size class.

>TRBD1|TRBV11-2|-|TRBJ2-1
TGTGCCAGCAGATCCCTACAGGGGGTACACAATGAGCAGTTCTTC
CASRSLQGVHNEQFF
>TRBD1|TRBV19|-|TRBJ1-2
TGTGCCAGTAAAGACAGGGTCGGAGATAACTATGGCTACACCTTC
CASKDRVGDNYGYTF
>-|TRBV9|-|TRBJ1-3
TGTGCCAGCAGCGTTCTTCCTCGGGACACCTCCTCTGGAAACACCATATATTTT
CASSVLPRDTSSGNTIYF
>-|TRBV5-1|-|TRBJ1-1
TGCGCCAGCAGCGTGGGGGGACCCCCCGGAGCTGAAGCTTTCTTT
CASSVGGPPGAEAFF
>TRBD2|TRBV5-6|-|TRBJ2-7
TGTGCCAGCAGCTCCCGGGGGGGAGAGTACTTC
CASSSRGGEYF
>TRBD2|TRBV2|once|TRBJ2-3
TGTGCCAGCAGGAATTTGGCGGGGGGCCTCACAGATACGCAGTATTTT
CASRNLAGGLTDTQYF
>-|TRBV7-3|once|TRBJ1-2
TGTGCCAGCAGCTTAAAAATCTTCACAAACTATGGCTACACCTTC
CASSLKIFTNYGYTF
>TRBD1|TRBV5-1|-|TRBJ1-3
TGCGCCAGCAGCTTGGGGACAGGGCTAAACACCATATATTTT
CASSLGTGLNTIYF
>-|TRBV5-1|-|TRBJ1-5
TGCGCCAGCAGCCTCATGGGGGGGAGCAATCAGCCCCAGCATTTT
CASSLMGGSNQPQHF
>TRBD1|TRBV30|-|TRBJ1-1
TGTGCCTGGAGTTCATTGGCAGGGGGCAACACTGAAGCTTTCTTT
CAWSSLAGGNTEAFF
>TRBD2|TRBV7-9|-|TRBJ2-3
TGTGCCAGCAGCGTGGAGCGGGGGAAATCAGATACGCAGTATTTT
CASSVERGKSDTQYF
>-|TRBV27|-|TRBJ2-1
TGTGCCAGCAGTTTCTTCGGGGGAGGAGAGCAGTTCTTC
CASSFFGGGEQFF
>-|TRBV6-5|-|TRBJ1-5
TGTGCCAGCATCGGGGATGGCAATCAGCCCCAGCATTTT
CASIGDGNQPQHF
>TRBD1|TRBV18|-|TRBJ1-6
TGTGCCAGCTCGCCAGTAAGCGGGACAGGGTCTTCACCCCTCCACTTT
CASSPVSGTGSSPLHF
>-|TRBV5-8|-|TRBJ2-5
TGTGCCAGCAGCTTGGGACGCCTAGCGTACAAAGAGACCCAGTACTTC
CASSLGRLAYKETQYF
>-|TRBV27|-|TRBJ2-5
TGTGCCAGCAGTTCAAAGGGCCCAGAGACCCAGTACTTC
CASSSKGPETQYF
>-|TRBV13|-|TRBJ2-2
TGTGCCAGCAGCTCATGGGCCGGGGAGCTGTTTTTT
CASSSWAGELFF
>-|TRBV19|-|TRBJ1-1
TGTGCCAGTAGTATAGAGACGGACGCCCCTGAAGCTTTCTTT
CASSIETDAPEAFF
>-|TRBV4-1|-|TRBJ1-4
TGCGCCAGCAGCCCGATGGCAACTAATGAAAAACTGTTTTTT
CASSPMATNEKLFF
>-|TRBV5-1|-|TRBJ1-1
TGCGCCAGCAGCGGCGGACAGAGGCGAACTGAAGCTTTCTTT
CASSGGQRRTEAFF
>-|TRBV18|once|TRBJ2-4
TGTGCCAGCTCAAACCTGGACAGTGTAAAGGTTCAGTACTTC
CASSNLDSVKVQYF
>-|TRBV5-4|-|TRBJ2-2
TGTGCCAGCAGCTTGGCCTTGGCCAGGAACACCGGGGAGCTGTTTTTT
CASSLALARNTGELFF
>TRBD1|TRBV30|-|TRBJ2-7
TGTGCCTGGAGTGAAGGGACAGGGAGCACCTACGAGCAGTACTTC
CAWSEGTGSTYEQYF
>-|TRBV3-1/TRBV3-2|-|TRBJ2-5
TGTGCCAGCAGCCTCGGGACCGGCGGTGGGACCCAGTACTTC
CASSLGTGGGTQYF
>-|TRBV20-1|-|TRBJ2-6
TGCAGTGCTAGTTCGGCCAACGTCCTGACTTTC
CSASSANVLTF
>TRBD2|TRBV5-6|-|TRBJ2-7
TGTGCCAGCAGCGGAGGGACTAGCGGGGACCTGGGGCAGTACTTC
CASSGGTSGDLGQYF
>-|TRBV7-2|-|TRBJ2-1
TGTGCCAGCAGCTCCACCGGCGATGAGCAGTTCTTC
CASSSTGDEQFF
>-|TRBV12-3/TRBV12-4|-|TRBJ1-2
TGTGCCAGCAGTTTCGGACCGCGGCATGGCTACACCTTC
CASSFGPRHGYTF
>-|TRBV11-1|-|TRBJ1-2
TGTGCCAGCAGAAACCGGACCGGGGGCTACACCTTC
CASRNRTGGYTF
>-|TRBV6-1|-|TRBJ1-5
TGTGCCAGCAGTGAAGGGAACAGGGCCTATCAGCCCCAGCATTTT
CASSEGNRAYQPQHF
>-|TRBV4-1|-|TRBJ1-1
TGCGCCAGCAGCCCAGGACAGTACACTGAAGCTTTCTTT
CASSPGQYTEAFF
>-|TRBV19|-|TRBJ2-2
TGTGCCAGTAGTGTTAGGACTGCCGGGTCCGGGGAGCTGTTTTTT
CASSVRTAGSGELFF
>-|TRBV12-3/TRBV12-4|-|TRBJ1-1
TGTGCCAGCAGTCGGACAGCCGAATCAGCTTTCTTT
CASSRTAESAFF
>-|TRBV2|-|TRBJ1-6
TGTGCCAGCAGTCCGAGCTCCTATAATTCACCCCTCCACTTT
CASSPSSYNSPLHF
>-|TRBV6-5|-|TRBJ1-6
TGTGCCAGCCTAAGGACCGGAACTGCCCATTCACCCCTCCACTTT
CASLRTGTAHSPLHF
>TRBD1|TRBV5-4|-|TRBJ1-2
TGTGCCAGCAGCGGGGGACAGTCGGATGGCTACACCTTC
CASSGGQSDGYTF
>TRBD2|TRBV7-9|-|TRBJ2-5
TGTGCCAGCAGGCCCAGCGGGGGCGGAGAGACCCAGTACTTC
CASRPSGGGETQYF
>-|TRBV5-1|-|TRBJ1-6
TGCGCCAGCAGCTTTCAGGGGCGGGATGGTTCACCCCTCCACTTT
CASSFQGRDGSPLHF
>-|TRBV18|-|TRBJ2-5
TGTGCCAGCTCACTTGGACGAGCCCCAGAGACCCAGTACTTC
CASSLGRAPETQYF
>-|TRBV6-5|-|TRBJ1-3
TGTGCCAGCAGCCCCCGGACACTTGGGGGAAACACCATATATTTT
CASSPRTLGGNTIYF
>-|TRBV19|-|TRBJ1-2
TGTGCCAGTAGTATAGCGGGACACCGCTATGGCTACACCTTC
CASSIAGHRYGYTF
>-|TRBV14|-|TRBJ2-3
TGTGCCAGCAGCCAAGGGGCATACGCGGTGCAGTATTTT
CASSQGAYAVQYF
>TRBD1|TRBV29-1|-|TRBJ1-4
TGCAGCGTTGTGGGGGACAGGGGCTCGGCTAATGAAAAACTGTTTTTT
CSVVGDRGSANEKLFF
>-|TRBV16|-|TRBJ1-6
TGTGCCAGCAGTCACAGGGATACCTATAATTCACCCCTCCACTTT
CASSHRDTYNSPLHF
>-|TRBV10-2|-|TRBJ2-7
TGCGCCAGCAGTCCAGGGACGGGGGCTTCCTACGAGCAGTACTTC
CASSPGTGASYEQYF
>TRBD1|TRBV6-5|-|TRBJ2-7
TGTGCCAGCAAAAGGGGACAGGGTCTGGACTACGAGCAGTACTTC
CASKRGQGLDYEQYF